This TCR beta chain was recorded in a study of CD8+CD57+ T cells in acquired aplastic anemia. Study context: Mean yield of DNA from sorted CD4+ and CD8+ cells was 2.5 to 4 ug.

The study profiled TCR beta VDJ and CDR3 using genomic DNA as template. In TCRdb, the reads were re-called with MiXCR into one record per CDR3 protein. The sample has about 240,000 distinct CDR3 sequences; 47% are singletons. By flow cytometry, patients selected for sequencing had shown an expansion of CD8+CD57+ cells. The patients, all of them, had severe acquired aplastic anemia. Notes on the study in general: Some 28 CD8+ CDR3 sequences occurred in both the patients and the controls.

This clonotype was observed many times. The antigen remains unidentified. Sequenced material: sorted CD4+, CD8+, or CD8+CD57+ T cells (not recorded which) from PBMCs. This TCR came from a human donor with aplastic anemia.

As DNA, the CDR3 is TGTGCCAGCAGCCTCAGGGATTTTCATGAAAAACTGTTTTTT. Residues: CASSLRDFHEKLFF. The chain has TRBV13 and TRBJ1-4; TRBD1 might be the D (5 bases). V was cut by 5 bases and J by 6 bases, with 13 bases left in between. CDR3 length: 14 amino acids. Germline values: CDR1 PRHDT, CDR2 FYEKMQ (reference sequence).